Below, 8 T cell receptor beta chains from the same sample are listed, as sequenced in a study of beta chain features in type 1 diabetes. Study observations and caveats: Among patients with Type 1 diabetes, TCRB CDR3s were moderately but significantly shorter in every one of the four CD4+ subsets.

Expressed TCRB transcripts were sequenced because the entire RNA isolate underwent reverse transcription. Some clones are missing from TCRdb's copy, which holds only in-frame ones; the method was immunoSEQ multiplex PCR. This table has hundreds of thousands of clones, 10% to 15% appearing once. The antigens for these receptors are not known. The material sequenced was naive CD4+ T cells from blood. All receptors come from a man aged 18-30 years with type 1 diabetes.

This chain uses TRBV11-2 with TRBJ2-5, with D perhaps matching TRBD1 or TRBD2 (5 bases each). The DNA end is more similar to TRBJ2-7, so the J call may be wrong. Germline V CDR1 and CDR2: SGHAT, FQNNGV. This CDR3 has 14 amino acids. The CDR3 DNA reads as TGTGCCAGCAGCCTCTTGGGGACCTCCTACGAGCAGTACTTC. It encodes CASSLLGTSYEQYF.

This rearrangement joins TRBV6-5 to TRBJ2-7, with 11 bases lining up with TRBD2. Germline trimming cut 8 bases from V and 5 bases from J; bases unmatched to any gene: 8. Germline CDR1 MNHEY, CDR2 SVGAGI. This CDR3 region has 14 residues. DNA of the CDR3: TGTGCCAGCTCCAAGGGACTAGCGGTCCACGAGCAGTACTTC. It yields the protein CASSKGLAVHEQYF.

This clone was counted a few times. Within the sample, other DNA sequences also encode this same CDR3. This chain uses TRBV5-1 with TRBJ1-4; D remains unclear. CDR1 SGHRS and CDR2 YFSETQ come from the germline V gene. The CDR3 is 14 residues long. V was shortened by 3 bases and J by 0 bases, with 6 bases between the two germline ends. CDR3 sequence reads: CASSSSSTNEKLFF. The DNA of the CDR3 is TGCGCCAGCAGCTCCTCTTCAACTAATGAAAAACTGTTTTTT.

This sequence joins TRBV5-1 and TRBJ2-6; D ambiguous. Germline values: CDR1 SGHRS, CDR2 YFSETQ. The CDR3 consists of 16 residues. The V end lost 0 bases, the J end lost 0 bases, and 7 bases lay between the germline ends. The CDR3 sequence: CASSLGVSSGANVLTF. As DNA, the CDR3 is TGCGCCAGCAGCTTGGGGGTGTCCTCTGGGGCCAACGTCCTGACTTTC.

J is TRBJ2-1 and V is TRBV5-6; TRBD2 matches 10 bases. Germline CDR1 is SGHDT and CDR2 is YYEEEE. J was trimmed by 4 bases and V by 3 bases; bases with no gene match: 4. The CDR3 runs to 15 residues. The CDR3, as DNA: TGTGCCAGCAGCTCCCTAGCGGGGGATTACAATGAGCAGTTCTTC. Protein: CASSSLAGDYNEQFF.

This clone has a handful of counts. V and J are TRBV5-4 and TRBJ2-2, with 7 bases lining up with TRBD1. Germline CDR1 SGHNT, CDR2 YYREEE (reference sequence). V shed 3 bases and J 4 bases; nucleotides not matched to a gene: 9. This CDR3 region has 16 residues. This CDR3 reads CASSSSQGLGTGELFF. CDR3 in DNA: TGTGCCAGCAGCTCCTCACAGGGGTTGGGCACCGGGGAGCTGTTTTTT.

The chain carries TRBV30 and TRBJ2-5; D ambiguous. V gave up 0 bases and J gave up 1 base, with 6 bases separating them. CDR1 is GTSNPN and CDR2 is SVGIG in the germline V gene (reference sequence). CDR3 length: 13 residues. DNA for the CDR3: TGTGCCTGGAGTGTACGGTTCCAAGAGACCCAGTACTTC. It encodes CAWSVRFQETQYF.

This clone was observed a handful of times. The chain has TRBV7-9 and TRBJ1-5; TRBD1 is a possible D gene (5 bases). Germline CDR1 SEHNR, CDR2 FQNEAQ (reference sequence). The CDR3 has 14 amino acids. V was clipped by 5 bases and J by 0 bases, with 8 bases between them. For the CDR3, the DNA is TGTGCCAGCAGCAAGGGACTTAGCAATCAGCCCCAGCATTTT. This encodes CASSKGLSNQPQHF.